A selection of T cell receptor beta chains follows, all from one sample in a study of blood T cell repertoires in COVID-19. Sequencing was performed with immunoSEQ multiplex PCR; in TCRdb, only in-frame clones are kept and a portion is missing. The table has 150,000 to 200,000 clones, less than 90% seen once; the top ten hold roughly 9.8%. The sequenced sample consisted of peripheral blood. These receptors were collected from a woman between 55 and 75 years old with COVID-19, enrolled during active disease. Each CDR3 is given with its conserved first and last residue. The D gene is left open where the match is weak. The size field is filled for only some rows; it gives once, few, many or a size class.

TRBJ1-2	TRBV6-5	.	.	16	CASSYSRQRGNYGYTF	TGTGCCAGCAGTTACTCGCGACAGAGGGGGAACTATGGCTACACCTTC
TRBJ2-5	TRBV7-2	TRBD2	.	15	CASSSGLATSETQYF	TGTGCCAGCAGCTCAGGACTAGCGACGTCTGAGACCCAGTACTTC
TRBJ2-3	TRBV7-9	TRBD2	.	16	CASSLDLAGGSDTQYF	TGTGCCAGCAGCTTAGATTTAGCGGGAGGATCAGATACGCAGTATTTT
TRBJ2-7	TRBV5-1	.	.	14	CASSLVSGTYEQYF	TGCGCCAGCAGCTTGGTATCCGGGACCTACGAGCAGTACTTC
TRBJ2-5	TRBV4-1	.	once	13	CASSQESRGTQYF	TGCGCCAGCAGCCAAGAATCCCGGGGAACCCAGTACTTC
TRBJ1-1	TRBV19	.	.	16	CASSTLAGSTNTEAFF	TGTGCCAGTAGTACGTTGGCCGGGAGCACGAACACTGAAGCTTTCTTT
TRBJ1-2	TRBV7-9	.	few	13	CASSLADQDGYTF	TGTGCCAGCAGCTTAGCTGATCAGGATGGCTACACCTTC
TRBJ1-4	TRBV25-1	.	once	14	CASSEGGSWEKLFF	TGTGCCAGCAGTGAAGGAGGTTCATGGGAAAAACTGTTTTTT
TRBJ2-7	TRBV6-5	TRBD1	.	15	CASSYRSSGGNEQYF	TGTGCCAGCAGTTACAGGAGCTCAGGGGGTAACGAGCAGTACTTC
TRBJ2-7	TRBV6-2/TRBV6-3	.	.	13	CASSYGQLYEQYF	TGTGCCAGCAGTTACGGCCAGTTATACGAGCAGTACTTC
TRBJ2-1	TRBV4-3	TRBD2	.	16	CASSQDPGLEANEQFF	TGCGCCAGCAGCCAAGACCCGGGACTAGAAGCGAATGAGCAGTTCTTC
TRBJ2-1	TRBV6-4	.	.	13	CASSERDYNEQFF	TGTGCCAGCAGTGAGCGGGACTACAATGAGCAGTTCTTC
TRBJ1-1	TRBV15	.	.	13	CATSPDSNTEAFF	TGTGCCACCAGCCCGGACAGTAACACTGAAGCTTTCTTT
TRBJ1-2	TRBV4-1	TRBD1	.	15	CASSPFDRDVGGYTF	TGCGCCAGCAGCCCATTTGACAGGGACGTCGGGGGCTACACCTTC
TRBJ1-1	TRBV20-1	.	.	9	CSAITEAFF	TGCAGTGCTATAACTGAAGCTTTCTTT
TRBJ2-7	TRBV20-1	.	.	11	CSAMTEHEQYF	TGCAGTGCTATGACAGAACACGAGCAGTACTTC
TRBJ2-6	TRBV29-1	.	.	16	CSVVAGELAGANVLTF	TGCAGCGTTGTCGCAGGGGAGCTTGCTGGGGCCAACGTCCTGACTTTC
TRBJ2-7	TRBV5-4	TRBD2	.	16	CASSLPGLAVSYEQYF	TGTGCCAGCAGCCTCCCGGGACTAGCGGTATCCTACGAGCAGTACTTC
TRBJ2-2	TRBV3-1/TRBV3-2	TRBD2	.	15	CASRPTSGRAGELFF	TGTGCCAGCAGACCTACTAGCGGGAGGGCCGGGGAGCTGTTTTTT
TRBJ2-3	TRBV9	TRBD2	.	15	CASSVTSGSVDTQYF	TGTGCCAGCAGCGTGACTAGCGGGAGTGTAGATACGCAGTATTTT
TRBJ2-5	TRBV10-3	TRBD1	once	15	CAISDKVQGAETQYF	TGTGCCATCAGTGATAAGGTACAGGGGGCGGAGACCCAGTACTTC
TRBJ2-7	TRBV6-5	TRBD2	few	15	CASRPDRTSGSEQYF	TGTGCCAGCAGACCCGATCGGACTAGCGGGAGCGAGCAGTACTTC
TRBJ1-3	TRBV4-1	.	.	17	CASSPRGREIGGDTIYF	TGCGCCAGCAGCCCCCGCGGACGGGAAATTGGTGGGGACACCATATATTTT
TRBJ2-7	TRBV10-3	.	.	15	CAISERGASSYEQYF	TGTGCCATCAGTGAGAGGGGTGCAAGCTCCTACGAGCAGTACTTC
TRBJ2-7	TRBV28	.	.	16	CASSLSWDTSSYEQYF	TGTGCCAGCAGTTTATCCTGGGACACTTCCTCCTACGAGCAGTACTTC
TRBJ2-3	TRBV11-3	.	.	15	CASSPEGRATDTQYF	TGTGCCAGCAGCCCCGAGGGCCGGGCCACAGATACGCAGTATTTT
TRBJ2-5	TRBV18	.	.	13	CASSQDIEETQYF	TGTGCCAGCTCCCAGGATATAGAGGAGACCCAGTACTTC
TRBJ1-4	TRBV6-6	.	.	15	CASSYARGSNEKLFF	TGTGCCAGCAGTTACGCCCGGGGGTCTAATGAAAAACTGTTTTTT
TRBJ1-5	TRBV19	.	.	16	CASSITGPYSNQPQHF	TGTGCCAGTAGTATAACAGGACCCTATAGCAATCAGCCCCAGCATTTT
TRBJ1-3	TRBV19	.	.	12	CASKQGENTIYF	TGTGCCAGTAAGCAGGGTGAAAACACCATATATTTT
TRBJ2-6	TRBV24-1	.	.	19	CATSGGGGVTSSGANVLTF	TGTGCCACCAGTGGGGGTGGAGGGGTCACCAGCTCTGGGGCCAACGTCCTGACTTTC
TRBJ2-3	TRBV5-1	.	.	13	CASSLAGADTQYF	TGCGCCAGCAGCTTGGCCGGGGCAGATACGCAGTATTTT
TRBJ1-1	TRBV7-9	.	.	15	CASSFTGLGNTEAFF	TGTGCCAGCAGCTTCACAGGGTTGGGGAACACTGAAGCTTTCTTT